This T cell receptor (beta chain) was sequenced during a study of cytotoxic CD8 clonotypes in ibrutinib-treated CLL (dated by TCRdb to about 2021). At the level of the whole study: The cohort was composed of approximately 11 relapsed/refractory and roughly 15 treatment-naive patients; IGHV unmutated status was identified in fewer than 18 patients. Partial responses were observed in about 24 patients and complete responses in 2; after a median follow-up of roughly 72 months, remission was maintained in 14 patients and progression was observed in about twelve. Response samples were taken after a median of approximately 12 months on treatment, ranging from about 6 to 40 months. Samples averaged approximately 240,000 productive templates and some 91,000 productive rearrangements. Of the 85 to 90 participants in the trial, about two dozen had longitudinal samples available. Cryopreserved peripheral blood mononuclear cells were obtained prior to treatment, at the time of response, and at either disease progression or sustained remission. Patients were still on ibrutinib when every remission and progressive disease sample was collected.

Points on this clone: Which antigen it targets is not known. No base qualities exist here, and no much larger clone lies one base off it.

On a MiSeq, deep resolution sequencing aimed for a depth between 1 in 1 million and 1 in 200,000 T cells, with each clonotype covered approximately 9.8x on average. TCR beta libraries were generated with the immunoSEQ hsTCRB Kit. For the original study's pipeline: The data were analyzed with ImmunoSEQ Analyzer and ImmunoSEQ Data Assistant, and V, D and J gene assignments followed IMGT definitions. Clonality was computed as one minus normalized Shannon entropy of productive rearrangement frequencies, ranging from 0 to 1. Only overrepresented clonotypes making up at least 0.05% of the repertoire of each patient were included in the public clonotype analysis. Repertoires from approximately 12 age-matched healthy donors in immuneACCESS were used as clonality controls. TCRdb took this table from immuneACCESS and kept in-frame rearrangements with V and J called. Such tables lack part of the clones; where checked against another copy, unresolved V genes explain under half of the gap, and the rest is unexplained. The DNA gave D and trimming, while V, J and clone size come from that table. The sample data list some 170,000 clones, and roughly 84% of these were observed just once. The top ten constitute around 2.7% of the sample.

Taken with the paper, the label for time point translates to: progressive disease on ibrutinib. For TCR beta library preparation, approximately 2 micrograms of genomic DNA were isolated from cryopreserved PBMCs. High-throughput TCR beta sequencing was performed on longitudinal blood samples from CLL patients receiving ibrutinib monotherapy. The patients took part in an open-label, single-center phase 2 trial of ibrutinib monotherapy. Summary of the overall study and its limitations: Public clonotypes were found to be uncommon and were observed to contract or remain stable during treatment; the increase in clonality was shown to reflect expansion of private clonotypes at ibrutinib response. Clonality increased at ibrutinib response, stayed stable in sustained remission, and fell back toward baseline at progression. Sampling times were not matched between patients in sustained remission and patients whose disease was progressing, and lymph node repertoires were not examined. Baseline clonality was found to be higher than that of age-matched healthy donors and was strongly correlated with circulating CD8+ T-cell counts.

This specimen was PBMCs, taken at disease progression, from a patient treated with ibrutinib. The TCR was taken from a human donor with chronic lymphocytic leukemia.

The CDR3 in this case is CASSSRNGNTQYF. The nucleotide sequence is given as TGTGCCAGCAGCTCTAGAAACGGGAATACGCAGTATTTT. The chain was built from TRBV28 and TRBJ2-3, and possibly TRBD2, on 5 matching bases. Based on the germline V gene, the CDR1 and CDR2 sequences are MDHEN and SYDVKM. CDR3 length: 13 amino acids, cysteine to phenylalanine. Only the CDR3 portion is preserved as DNA: 39 bases, with reading frame beginning at the first base. V is cut by 6 bases and J by 7 bases, and the space between the germline ends is 14 bases.